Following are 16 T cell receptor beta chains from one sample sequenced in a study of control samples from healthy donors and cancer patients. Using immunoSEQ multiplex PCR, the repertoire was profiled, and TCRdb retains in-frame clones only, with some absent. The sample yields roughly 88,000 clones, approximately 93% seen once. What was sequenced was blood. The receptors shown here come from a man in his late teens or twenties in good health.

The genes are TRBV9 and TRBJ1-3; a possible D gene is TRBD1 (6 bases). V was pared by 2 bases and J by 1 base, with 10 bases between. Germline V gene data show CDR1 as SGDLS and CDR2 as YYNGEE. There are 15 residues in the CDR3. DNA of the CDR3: TGTGCCAGCAGCGTCGGGGGCTCATCTGGAAACACCATATATTTT. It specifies CASSVGGSSGNTIYF.

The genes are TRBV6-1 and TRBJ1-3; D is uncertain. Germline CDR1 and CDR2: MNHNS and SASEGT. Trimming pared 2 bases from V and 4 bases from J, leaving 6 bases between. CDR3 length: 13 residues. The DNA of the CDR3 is TGTGCCAGCAGTGAATTCCCCGGAAACACCATATATTTT. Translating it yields CASSEFPGNTIYF.

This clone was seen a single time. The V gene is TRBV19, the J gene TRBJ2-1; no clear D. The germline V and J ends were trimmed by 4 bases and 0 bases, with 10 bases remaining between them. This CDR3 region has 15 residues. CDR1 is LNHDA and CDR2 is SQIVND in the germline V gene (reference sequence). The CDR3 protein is CASSTLPSSYNEQFF. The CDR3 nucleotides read TGTGCCAGTAGTACGCTCCCTAGCTCCTACAATGAGCAGTTCTTC.

CDR3 residues: CASSPRGATAFF. CDR3 coding DNA: TGTGCCAGCAGTCCCCGGGGGGCGACGGCTTTCTTT. This chain links TRBV12-3 or TRBV12-4 with TRBJ1-1; tentatively, D is TRBD1 (6 bases). The CDR3 is 12 amino acids. V lost 5 bases and J lost 11, with 15 bases in between.

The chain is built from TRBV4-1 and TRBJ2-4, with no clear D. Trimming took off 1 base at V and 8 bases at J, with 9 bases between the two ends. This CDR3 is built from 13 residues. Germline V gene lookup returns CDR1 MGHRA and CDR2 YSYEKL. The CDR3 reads CASSQGSVDIQYF. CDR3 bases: TGCGCCAGCAGCCAAGGCTCCGTAGACATTCAGTACTTC.

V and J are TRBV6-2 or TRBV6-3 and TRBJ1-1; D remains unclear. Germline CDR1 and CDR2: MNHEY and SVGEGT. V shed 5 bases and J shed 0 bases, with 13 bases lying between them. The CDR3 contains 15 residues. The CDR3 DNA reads TGTGCCAGCAGTCTCAGCTCGACAATGAACACTGAAGCTTTCTTT. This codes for CASSLSSTMNTEAFF.

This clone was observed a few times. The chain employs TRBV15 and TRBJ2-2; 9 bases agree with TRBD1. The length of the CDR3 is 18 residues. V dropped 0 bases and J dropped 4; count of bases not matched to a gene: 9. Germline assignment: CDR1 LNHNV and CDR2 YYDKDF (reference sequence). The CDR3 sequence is CATSRDNRDRDSTGELFF. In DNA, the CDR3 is TGTGCCACCAGCAGAGATAATCGGGACAGGGATAGCACCGGGGAGCTGTTTTTT.

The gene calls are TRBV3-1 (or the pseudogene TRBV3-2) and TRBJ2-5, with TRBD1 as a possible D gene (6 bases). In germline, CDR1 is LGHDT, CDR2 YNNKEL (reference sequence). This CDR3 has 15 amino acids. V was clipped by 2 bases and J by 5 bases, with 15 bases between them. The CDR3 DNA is TGTGCCAGCAGCCAAACCGACAGGCGGGTGGAGACCCAGTACTTC. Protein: CASSQTDRRVETQYF.

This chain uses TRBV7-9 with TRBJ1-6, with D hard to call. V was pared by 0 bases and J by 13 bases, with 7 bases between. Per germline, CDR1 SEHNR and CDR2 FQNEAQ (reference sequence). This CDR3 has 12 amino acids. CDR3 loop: CASSLAGRPLHF. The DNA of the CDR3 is TGTGCCAGCAGCTTAGCTGGCCGGCCCCTCCACTTT.

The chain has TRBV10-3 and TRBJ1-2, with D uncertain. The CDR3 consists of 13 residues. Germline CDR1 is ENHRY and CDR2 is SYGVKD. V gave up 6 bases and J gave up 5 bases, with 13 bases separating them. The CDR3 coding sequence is TGTGCCATCAGGGAGGAGCGTTCTTATGGCTACACCTTC. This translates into CAIREERSYGYTF.

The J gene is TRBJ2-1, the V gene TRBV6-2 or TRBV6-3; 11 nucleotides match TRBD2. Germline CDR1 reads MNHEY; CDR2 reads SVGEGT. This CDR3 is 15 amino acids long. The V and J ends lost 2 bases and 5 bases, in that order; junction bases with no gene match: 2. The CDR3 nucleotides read TGTGCCAGCAGTTACCGGGGACTAGCGGACAATGAGCAGTTCTTC. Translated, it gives CASSYRGLADNEQFF.

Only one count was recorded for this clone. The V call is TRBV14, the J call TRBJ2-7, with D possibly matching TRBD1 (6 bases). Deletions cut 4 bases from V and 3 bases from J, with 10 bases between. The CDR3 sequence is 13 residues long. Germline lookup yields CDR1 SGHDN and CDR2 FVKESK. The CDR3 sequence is CASSLRGGYEQYF. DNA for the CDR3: TGTGCCAGCAGCCTGCGAGGGGGCTACGAGCAGTACTTC.

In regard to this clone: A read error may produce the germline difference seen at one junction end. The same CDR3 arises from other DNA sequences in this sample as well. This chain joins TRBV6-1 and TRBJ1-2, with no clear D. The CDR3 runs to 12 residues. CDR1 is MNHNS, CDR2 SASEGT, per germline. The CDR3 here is CASSEEGDGYTF. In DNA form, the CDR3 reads TGTGCCAGCAGCGAAGAGGGAGATGGCTACACCTTC.

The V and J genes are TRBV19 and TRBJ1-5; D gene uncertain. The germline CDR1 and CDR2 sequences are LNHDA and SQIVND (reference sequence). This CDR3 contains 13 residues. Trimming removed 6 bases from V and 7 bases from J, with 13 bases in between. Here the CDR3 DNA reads TGTGCCAGTAGCCACCCACCGGGACAGCCCCAGCATTTT. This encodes CASSHPPGQPQHF.

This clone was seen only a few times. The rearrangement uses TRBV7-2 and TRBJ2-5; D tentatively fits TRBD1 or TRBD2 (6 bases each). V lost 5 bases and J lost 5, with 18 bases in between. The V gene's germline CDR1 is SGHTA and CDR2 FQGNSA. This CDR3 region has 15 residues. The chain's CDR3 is CASSQGLLRGETQYF. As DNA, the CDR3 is TGTGCCAGCAGCCAGGGACTCCTTAGGGGGGAGACCCAGTACTTC.

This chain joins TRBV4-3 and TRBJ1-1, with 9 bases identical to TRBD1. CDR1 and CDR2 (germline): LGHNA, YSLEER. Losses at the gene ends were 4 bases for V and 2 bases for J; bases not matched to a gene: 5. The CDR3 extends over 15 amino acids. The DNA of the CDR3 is TGCGCCAGCAGCCCCACGGACAGGGGTAACACTGAAGCTTTCTTT. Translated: CASSPTDRGNTEAFF.